The 14 T cell receptor beta chains in this list originate from one sample, sequenced in a study of lymphopenia after photon versus proton radiotherapy. Data came from immunoSEQ multiplex PCR; TCRdb stores just in-frame clones and leaves some out. The sample carries more than 25,000 clones, roughly 90% recorded once. The sample here was peripheral blood, taken from a patient treated with photon-based radiotherapy. The receptors here all came from a woman aged 45-65 years with pancreatic cancer.

V is TRBV5-1 and J is TRBJ2-1; 9 positions match TRBD2. V lost 4 bases, J lost 9 bases, and 11 bases stayed unmatched. The CDR3 sequence is 15 residues long. CDR1 and CDR2 from the germline V gene are SGHRS and YFSETQ. The CDR3 region is CASSAGIAGESEQFF. CDR3 DNA sequence: TGCGCCAGCAGCGCCGGGATAGCGGGAGAGAGTGAGCAGTTCTTC. Combining the CDR3 with reference TRBV5-1 and TRBJ2-1 gives the whole variable domain KAGVTQTPRYLIKTRGQQVTLSCSPISGHRSVSWYQQTPGQGLQFLFEYFSETQRNKGNFPGRFSGRQFSNSRSEMNVSTLELGDSALYLCASSAGIAGESEQFFGPGTRLTVL.

The chain links TRBV7-2 to TRBJ2-5, with D unresolved. Germline V gene sequence: CDR1 SGHTA, CDR2 FQGNSA. V was cut by 5 bases and J by 5 bases, with 9 bases left in between. The CDR3 has 12 amino acids. The CDR3 coding sequence is TGTGCCAGCAGCAGGAGCGTGGAGACCCAGTACTTC. Translation gives CASSRSVETQYF.

The V call is TRBV4-1, the J call TRBJ2-1, with a possible D match to TRBD2 (6 bases). The germline CDR1 and CDR2 sequences are MGHRA and YSYEKL. Trimming pared 0 bases from V and 5 bases from J, leaving 20 bases between. The CDR3 totals 18 residues. For the CDR3, the DNA is TGCGCCAGCAGCCAAGATCCCCTCGGGGCGGGCGGGGACAATGAGCAGTTCTTC. The encoded protein is CASSQDPLGAGGDNEQFF.

The chain employs TRBV19 and TRBJ1-6; D is uncertain. Trimming removed 8 bases from V and 9 bases from J, with 11 bases in between. The CDR3 totals 12 residues. Germline V lookup: CDR1 LNHDA, CDR2 SQIVND (reference sequence). This CDR3 is CASADPTSPLHF. CDR3 nucleotide sequence: TGTGCCAGTGCGGACCCAACTTCACCCCTCCACTTT.

The gene calls are TRBV19 and TRBJ2-3, with a weak D call TRBD2 (5 bases). Trimming took off 1 base at V and 5 bases at J, with 7 bases between the two ends. The CDR3 has 13 residues. Per the germline V gene, CDR1 is LNHDA and CDR2 is SQIVND (reference sequence). CDR3 bases: TGTGCCAGTAGTATAGGGACTCGAGATACGCAGTATTTT. This codes for CASSIGTRDTQYF.

This clone was recorded once. The rearrangement joins TRBV7-3 to TRBJ2-3; D possibly corresponds to TRBD1 (5 bases). Germline V gene lookup returns CDR1 SGHTA and CDR2 FQGTGA. The CDR3 is 14 residues long. Trimming cost V 5 bases and J 10 bases, with 19 bases left between them. The CDR3: CASSQSGYEDSQYF. The CDR3, as DNA: TGTGCCAGCAGCCAGTCAGGGTACGAGGATTCGCAGTATTTT.

The chain is built from TRBV6-5 and TRBJ1-5; unclear D gene. V dropped 5 bases and J dropped 4 bases, with 15 bases sitting between them. The CDR3 has 15 amino acids. Germline V gives CDR1 MNHEY, CDR2 SVGAGI. For the CDR3, the DNA is TGTGCCAGCAGTGGACTTTCAGGACGGAATCAGCCCCAGCATTTT. It codes for CASSGLSGRNQPQHF.

The chain combines TRBV5-4 with TRBJ2-5; D is possibly TRBD1 (5 bases). V was cut by 1 base and J by 3 bases, with 13 bases left in between. Germline assignment: CDR1 SGHNT and CDR2 YYREEE (reference sequence). The CDR3 loop spans 15 amino acids. In DNA form, the CDR3 reads TGTGCCAGCAGCTTGAAAACAGGCGATAAAGAGACCCAGTACTTC. Translating gives CASSLKTGDKETQYF.

This clone was counted a few times. This chain links TRBV6-1 with TRBJ2-5, with a weak D call TRBD1 (5 bases). The CDR3 length is 14 residues. CDR1 and CDR2 (germline): MNHNS, SASEGT. V shed 3 bases and J shed 1 base, with 9 bases lying between them. Here the CDR3 reads CASSEDIRQETQYF. The CDR3 DNA is TGTGCCAGCAGTGAGGACATCCGCCAAGAGACCCAGTACTTC.

V is TRBV5-4 and J is TRBJ1-1; D is ambiguous. V lost 4 bases and J 1 base, leaving 14 bases between the germline ends. Germline V CDR1 and CDR2: SGHNT, YYREEE (reference sequence). The CDR3 sequence is 15 residues long. The CDR3 reads CASSPPVGGNTEAFF. The CDR3 region has the DNA TGTGCCAGCAGCCCCCCCGTGGGTGGGAACACTGAAGCTTTCTTT.

This rearrangement joins TRBV7-7 to TRBJ2-3; D gene unclear. Germline CDR1 reads SSHAT; CDR2 reads FNYEAQ (reference sequence). The CDR3 length is 14 residues. V was cut by 5 bases and J by 0 bases, with 9 bases left in between. CDR3 sequence reads: CASSPGHSTDTQYF. DNA for the CDR3: TGTGCCAGCAGCCCCGGGCACAGCACAGATACGCAGTATTTT.

The chain recombines TRBV7-2 with TRBJ1-6; 10 bases map to TRBD1. With V trimmed by 3 bases and J by 7 bases, 6 bases remained unmatched. The germline gives CDR1 SGHTA, CDR2 FQGNSA. The CDR3 has 16 residues. CDR3 DNA sequence: TGTGCCAGCAGCTTCCTGACAGGGGGCAGAAATTCACCCCTCCACTTT. This encodes CASSFLTGGRNSPLHF. Complete variable domain (other parts from reference TRBV7-2 and TRBJ1-6): GAGVSQSPSNKVTEKGKDVELRCDPISGHTALYWYRQSLGQGLEFLIYFQGNSAPDKSGLPSDRFSAERTGGSVSTLTIQRTQQEDSAVYLCASSFLTGGRNSPLHFGNGTRLTVT.

The rearrangement uses TRBV27 and TRBJ2-2; D is ambiguous. Per germline, CDR1 MNHEY and CDR2 SMNVEV (reference sequence). Deletions cut 2 bases from V and 6 bases from J, with 4 bases between. The CDR3 contains 12 residues. For the CDR3, the DNA is TGTGCCAGCAGTTTAGTCGCCGGGGAGCTGTTTTTT. It yields the protein CASSLVAGELFF.

This clone was counted once. V usage is TRBV4-3 and J usage is TRBJ2-1; TRBD2 matches 13 bases. The length of the CDR3 is 17 residues. Per germline, CDR1 LGHNA and CDR2 YSLEER. The trim removed 2 bases at V and 1 base at J, leaving 2 bases unmatched. CDR3 sequence reads: CASSQRLAGGSYNEQFF. CDR3 bases: TGCGCCAGCAGCCAACGACTAGCGGGAGGTTCCTACAATGAGCAGTTCTTC.